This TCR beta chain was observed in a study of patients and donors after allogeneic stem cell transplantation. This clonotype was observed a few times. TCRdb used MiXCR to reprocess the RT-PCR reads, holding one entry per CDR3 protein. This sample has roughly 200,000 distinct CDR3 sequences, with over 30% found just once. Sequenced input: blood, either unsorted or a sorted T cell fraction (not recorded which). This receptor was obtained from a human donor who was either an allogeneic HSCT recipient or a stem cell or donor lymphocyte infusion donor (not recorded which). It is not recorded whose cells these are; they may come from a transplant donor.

The CDR3 region has the DNA TGTGCCAGCAGCTTGTTTGGCAGCTATGGCTACACCTTC. The encoded protein is CASSLFGSYGYTF. The chain recombines TRBV7-3 with TRBJ1-2; D remains unclear. Trimming stripped 3 bases from V and 4 bases from J, with 9 bases between. Germline CDR1 reads SGHTA; CDR2 reads FQGTGA. The CDR3 has 13 amino acids.